These 21 T cell receptor beta chains came from one sample sequenced in a study of cytomegalovirus exposure and HLA in healthy donors. 13 Jbeta primers and 60 Vbeta primers were used for the PCR. The protocol was immunoSEQ multiplex PCR, while the TCRdb copy is restricted to in-frame clones and leaves out a portion. The sample consists of 100,000 to 150,000 clones, about 80% of them appearing once. Sequencing was performed on PBMCs. All receptors come from a woman between 45 and 60 years old in good health and CMV-seropositive.

This clone was seen a single time. V and J are TRBV5-8 and TRBJ2-3, with D maybe TRBD1 (6 bases). The CDR3 totals 17 residues. CDR1 and CDR2 (germline): SGHTS, YDEGEE. Between the trimmed V and J ends, which lost 3 bases and 0 bases, there was a span of 17 bases. DNA for the CDR3: TGTGCCAGCAGCTCTCCCGGACAGAGGGGGAGCACAGATACGCAGTATTTT. It encodes CASSSPGQRGSTDTQYF. The whole variable domain, filled in from reference TRBV5-8 and TRBJ2-3, reads EAGVTQSPTHLIKTRGQQATLRCSPISGHTSVYWYQQALGLGLQFLLWYDEGEERNRGNFPPRFSGRQFPNYSSELNVNALELEDSALYLCASSSPGQRGSTDTQYFGPGTRLTVL.

The chain uses TRBV6-6 and TRBJ2-7; 8 nucleotides match TRBD2. Losses at the gene ends were 10 bases for V and 2 bases for J; bases not matched to a gene: 16. This CDR3 is 16 amino acids long. From germline, CDR1 is MNHNY and CDR2 SVGAGI (reference sequence). CDR3 residues: CATTRQGRGATYEQYF. CDR3 DNA sequence: TGTGCCACCACAAGGCAAGGGCGGGGGGCAACCTACGAGCAGTACTTC.

The rearrangement uses TRBV30 and TRBJ1-5; weak D call: TRBD1 (6 bases). Trimming cost V 2 bases and J 0 bases, with 8 bases left between them. The CDR3 runs to 14 residues. Germline V lookup: CDR1 GTSNPN, CDR2 SVGIG (reference sequence). The CDR3 nucleotides read TGTGCCTGGAGTAGAGGGGGTAGCAATCAGCCCCAGCATTTT. Residues: CAWSRGGSNQPQHF.

This rearrangement joins TRBV4-3 to TRBJ1-2; D possibly corresponds to TRBD1 (6 bases). CDR3 size: 15 residues. Trimming removed 4 bases from V and 4 bases from J, with 16 bases in between. Germline V gene data show CDR1 as LGHNA and CDR2 as YSLEER. The CDR3 here is CASSLGRGGPYGYTF. The DNA of the CDR3 is TGCGCCAGCAGCCTCGGCCGGGGGGGGCCCTATGGCTACACCTTC.

Only a few counts were recorded for this clone. The chain recombines TRBV6-1 with TRBJ2-2, with 7 positions matching TRBD2. In germline, CDR1 is MNHNS, CDR2 SASEGT. The CDR3 has 15 amino acids. V trimming: 6 bases; J trimming: 6 bases; junction bases outside the gene matches: 10. CDR3 in DNA: TGTGCCAGCAGGGGCGGGACCGCGGGGGCCGGGGAGCTGTTTTTT. Its protein product is CASRGGTAGAGELFF.

J is TRBJ1-2 and V is TRBV7-9, with TRBD1 matching over 7 bases. V was clipped by 4 bases and J by 2 bases; unmatched bases: 13. Germline V CDR1 and CDR2: SEHNR, FQNEAQ (reference sequence). This CDR3 has 17 residues. The CDR3 nucleotides read TGTGCCAGCAGCTCCCAGACAGGGTCTCTTCCAAACTATGGCTACACCTTC. It specifies CASSSQTGSLPNYGYTF.

This chain connects TRBV4-1 to TRBJ2-5; 11 bases match TRBD2. CDR3 size: 15 residues. V dropped 4 bases and J dropped 4; count of bases not matched to a gene: 5. The germline gives CDR1 MGHRA, CDR2 YSYEKL. CDR3 in amino acids: CASSLGTSGGETQYF. Written as DNA, the CDR3 is TGCGCCAGCAGCCTCGGGACTAGCGGTGGAGAGACCCAGTACTTC.

This chain uses TRBV29-1 with TRBJ1-1; D remains ambiguous. V lost 1 base and J lost 12, with 12 bases in between. The CDR3 has 11 amino acids. Germline V gene sequence: CDR1 SQVTM, CDR2 ANQGSEA. The CDR3 nucleotides are TGCAGCGTTGAAGCATCCAGAAGTTCTTTCTTT. This translates into CSVEASRSSFF.

The chain joins TRBV9 to TRBJ1-2; tentatively, D is TRBD1 (5 bases). The V gene lost 4 bases and the J gene lost 2 bases, with 9 bases spanning the gap. From germline, CDR1 is SGDLS and CDR2 YYNGEE. The CDR3 sequence is 13 residues long. The CDR3 loop reads CASSPDRNYGYTF. The CDR3 coding sequence is TGTGCCAGCAGCCCAGACAGAAACTATGGCTACACCTTC.

CDR3 bases: TGTGCCAGCAGGACGTACGGACAGGGGTCCGGAAACACCATATATTTT. Its translation: CASRTYGQGSGNTIYF. The rearrangement links TRBV27 to TRBJ1-3; 9 nucleotides agree with TRBD1. V gave up 6 bases and J gave up 4 bases; unmatched junction bases: 10. The CDR3 length is 16 residues. CDR1 is MNHEY, CDR2 SMNVEV, per germline (reference sequence).

This clone was counted between two and nine times. This chain links TRBV19 with TRBJ2-1; possible D gene TRBD2, 6 bases. CDR1 LNHDA and CDR2 SQIVND come from the germline V gene (reference sequence). The CDR3 is made up of 14 amino acids. Trimming took off 7 bases at V and 5 bases at J, with 15 bases between the two ends. The CDR3 region has the DNA TGTGCCAGTAAGTCGTCTAGCGCCAACAATGAGCAGTTCTTC. Translating gives CASKSSSANNEQFF.

J is TRBJ1-3 and V is TRBV6-5; D gene unclear. The length of the CDR3 is 15 residues. The germline V gene has CDR1 MNHEY and CDR2 SVGAGI. Trimming took 7 bases from V and 0 from J, leaving 13 bases between them. CDR3: CASTRVRHSGNTIYF. In DNA, the CDR3 is TGTGCCAGCACCAGAGTCAGGCACTCTGGAAACACCATATATTTT.

The chain joins TRBV6-6 to TRBJ1-4; 9 bases are shared with TRBD1. V gave up 0 bases and J gave up 9 bases; unmatched junction bases: 2. Germline loops: CDR1 MNHNY, CDR2 SVGAGI (reference sequence). This CDR3 has 14 residues. The CDR3 DNA follows: TGTGCCAGCAGTTACTCGGGACAGGGTAAAAAACTGTTTTTT. Its translation: CASSYSGQGKKLFF.

The rearrangement links TRBV7-9 to TRBJ1-2, with 12 positions matching TRBD1. Germline V lookup: CDR1 SEHNR, CDR2 FQNEAQ (reference sequence). There are 19 residues in the CDR3. The V gene end was trimmed by 4 bases and the J gene end by 0 bases; junction bases not matched to a gene: 12. The CDR3 coding sequence is TGTGCCAGCAGCTCAGGCCGAGGGGACAGGGGGCTCACTAACTATGGCTACACCTTC. Translating gives CASSSGRGDRGLTNYGYTF.

The chain combines TRBV27 with TRBJ2-1; 9 bases are shared with TRBD2. Germline-derived CDR1 and CDR2 are MNHEY and SMNVEV (reference sequence). The CDR3 totals 14 residues. V dropped 5 bases and J dropped 6; count of bases not matched to a gene: 5. The CDR3 loop reads CASSLGLARNEQFF. The CDR3, as DNA: TGTGCCAGCAGTCTGGGACTAGCTCGCAATGAGCAGTTCTTC.

The chain recombines TRBV28 with TRBJ2-7, with D tentatively TRBD1 (5 bases). V lost 2 bases to trimming and J lost 0 bases, with 14 bases between them. The germline V gene encodes CDR1 MDHEN and CDR2 SYDVKM. This CDR3 contains 16 residues. The chain's CDR3 is CASSLPLTAFSYEQYF. The CDR3 bases are TGTGCCAGCAGTTTACCCCTGACAGCGTTCTCCTACGAGCAGTACTTC.

The V and J genes are TRBV7-2 and TRBJ2-7; D is possibly TRBD2 (7 bases). Germline V gives CDR1 SGHTA, CDR2 FQGNSA. V lost 4 bases and J lost 3, with 16 bases in between. This CDR3 comprises 15 residues. The CDR3 protein is CASSSPGGGVYEQYF. The CDR3 DNA is TGTGCCAGCAGCTCCCCAGGAGGGGGGGTCTACGAGCAGTACTTC.

The chain uses TRBV6-1 and TRBJ2-5; 12 bases agree with TRBD2. V gave up 7 bases and J gave up 2 bases; unmatched junction bases: 5. The CDR3 has 15 residues. Per the germline V gene, CDR1 is MNHNS and CDR2 is SASEGT. The CDR3 DNA sequence: TGTGCCAGCAACCCGGGACTAGCGGGTCAAGAGACCCAGTACTTC. This codes for CASNPGLAGQETQYF.

The chain joins TRBV19 to TRBJ1-5; perhaps TRBD1 as D (5 bases). The CDR3 covers 14 residues. The V end lost 7 bases, the J end lost 6 bases, and 16 bases lay between the germline ends. CDR1 LNHDA and CDR2 SQIVND come from the germline V gene (reference sequence). Written as DNA, the CDR3 is TGTGCCAGTACATTCTGGGGCGAACGTCAGCCCCAGCATTTT. Translation gives CASTFWGERQPQHF.

This clone was counted a few times. This sequence joins TRBV7-2 and TRBJ2-7, with 7 bases matching TRBD1. Germline CDR1 SGHTA, CDR2 FQGNSA. The trim removed 5 bases at V and 3 bases at J, leaving 1 base unmatched. The CDR3 extends over 12 amino acids. In nucleotides, the CDR3 is TGTGCCAGCAGCCGACAGGGCTACGAGCAGTACTTC. As protein: CASSRQGYEQYF.

The rearrangement joins TRBV6-4 to TRBJ2-3; weak D call: TRBD1 (5 bases). Trimming took off 2 bases at V and 4 bases at J, with 13 bases between the two ends. CDR3 length: 15 residues. Germline V lookup: CDR1 MRHNA, CDR2 SNTAGT. CDR3 protein: CASSDGDGASDTQYF. As DNA, the CDR3 is TGTGCCAGCAGTGACGGGGATGGGGCCTCAGATACGCAGTATTTT.